This TCR beta chain stems from a study of OX40 agonist ivuxolimab in advanced cancers. Libraries were prepared by immunoSEQ multiplex PCR; TCRdb keeps only in-frame clonotypes and omits some of them. The sample shows tens of thousands of clones, 85% to 90% of them seen only once. The CDR3 spans 13 residues. V was shortened by 9 bases and J by 7 bases, with 18 bases between the two germline ends. The germline gives CDR1 SNHLY, CDR2 FYNNEI. The sequence was obtained from an adult with an advanced solid tumor such as melanoma, head and neck, liver or kidney cancer. The rearrangement uses TRBV2 and TRBJ1-2; D is undetermined. The source was CD4+ or CD8+ T cells sorted from blood, collected in a trial of the OX40 agonist ivuxolimab. DNA for the CDR3: TGTGCCAGTAACCCTATCGGTCGGTCTGGCTACACCTTC. This sequence encodes CASNPIGRSGYTF.